This is a list of T cell receptor beta chains from one sample in a study of CD8+ T cells in alopecia areata. The data were produced by immunoSEQ multiplex PCR, yet TCRdb's version contains in-frame clones alone and is incomplete. This sample has approximately 150,000 clones, with 55% found just once. The sample was CD4+ T cells sorted from blood. Source of these receptors: a human donor in good health. CDR3s include the opening cysteine and the closing phenylalanine or tryptophan. The D gene is left open where the match is weak. Clone size is given for some rows only: seen once, a few or many times, or a class if the clone is expanded.

D gene	clone size	V gene	J gene	CDR3 DNA	CDR3 protein
TRBD2	NA	TRBV19	TRBJ2-3	TGTGCCAGTAGTCGTAGCGGGAGTTATGGAGATACGCAGTATTTT	CASSRSGSYGDTQYF
NA	NA	TRBV2	TRBJ2-7	TGTGCCAGCAGTGAAACGGGTTGGCTGAGCTCCTACGAGCAGTACTTC	CASSETGWLSSYEQYF
NA	NA	TRBV5-1	TRBJ1-1	TGCGCCAGCAGCTTGCAGCGGAACACTGAAGCTTTCTTT	CASSLQRNTEAFF
TRBD1	few	TRBV5-1	TRBJ2-2	TGCGCCAGCAGCGCGGACAGGGCGGACGGGGAGCTGTTTTTT	CASSADRADGELFF
NA	NA	TRBV6-5	TRBJ1-4	TGTGCCGGGGTGCAGGGGAATGAAAAACTGTTTTTT	CAGVQGNEKLFF
NA	few	TRBV4-1	TRBJ1-4	TGCGCCAGCAGCCAGACTCCTTTAGGCCGAAAACTGTTTTTT	CASSQTPLGRKLFF
NA	NA	TRBV7-9	TRBJ1-2	TGTGCCAGCAGCCCAGATGGGGAGTATGGCTACACCTTC	CASSPDGEYGYTF
TRBD1	NA	TRBV29-1	TRBJ1-2	TGCAGCCTTGGACAGGGGGCGGAGGGCTACACCTTC	CSLGQGAEGYTF
NA	few	TRBV7-8	TRBJ2-2	TGTGCAGGAAGGGACGGAGTCACCGGGGAGCTGTTTTTT	CAGRDGVTGELFF
TRBD1	few	TRBV28	TRBJ2-6	TGTGCCAGCAAGGGGGCGGGCTCTGGGGCCAACGTCCTGACTTTC	CASKGAGSGANVLTF
TRBD1	NA	TRBV7-9	TRBJ1-1	TGTGCCAGCAGCTCGGGACAGATGAACACTGAAGCTTTCTTT	CASSSGQMNTEAFF
TRBD1	NA	TRBV9	TRBJ2-7	TGTGCCAGCAGCCCACAGGGGGACGAGCAGTACTTC	CASSPQGDEQYF
NA	NA	TRBV7-9	TRBJ2-7	TGTGCCAGCAGCTTAGGGCAGGGACTCGAGCAGTACTTC	CASSLGQGLEQYF
TRBD2	few	TRBV13	TRBJ2-5	TGTGCCAGCAGCCGGAGACTAGCGGGAGGTAGTGAGACCCAGTACTTC	CASSRRLAGGSETQYF
TRBD1	few	TRBV10-2	TRBJ1-4	TGCGCCAGCAGGTCCAGGGGGCACGATGAAAAACTGTTTTTT	CASRSRGHDEKLFF
NA	NA	TRBV28	TRBJ1-2	TGTGCCAGCAGTTCGGAGATCTATGGCTACACCTTC	CASSSEIYGYTF
TRBD1	NA	TRBV29-1	TRBJ1-4	TGCAGCGTTTCAGGGGGCAGGGCAGGAAAACTGTTTTTT	CSVSGGRAGKLFF
TRBD1	NA	TRBV4-1	TRBJ2-2	TGCGCCAGCAGCCAAGACCGGGGCAGGGGGCTCGGGGAGCTGTTTTTT	CASSQDRGRGLGELFF
NA	NA	TRBV5-4	TRBJ1-2	TGTGCCAGCAGCATCGGGACGGCCTTATATGGCTACACCTTC	CASSIGTALYGYTF
NA	NA	TRBV21-1	TRBJ2-7	TGTGCCAGCAGCAAAGCGCCGGCCAGGGGACCCTACGAGCAGTACTTC	CASSKAPARGPYEQYF
NA	NA	TRBV25-1	TRBJ2-7	TGTGCCAGCAGTGAATCGGCTCTTCAAGAGCAGTACTTC	CASSESALQEQYF
NA	few	TRBV7-3	TRBJ2-1	TGTGCCAGCAGCCTCACCAGACTAGTGGGCAATGAGCAGTTCTTC	CASSLTRLVGNEQFF
NA	NA	TRBV4-1	TRBJ1-1	TGCGCCAGCAGCCAGTTAGAGACAACGAGCGCTTTCTTT	CASSQLETTSAFF
NA	NA	TRBV29-1	TRBJ1-1	TGCAGCGTTCGGGGGGGGAACACTGAAGCTTTCTTT	CSVRGGNTEAFF
NA	NA	TRBV7-2	TRBJ2-2	TGTGCCAGCAGCTTAGAAGGCACTACGAACACCGGGGAGCTGTTTTTT	CASSLEGTTNTGELFF
NA	few	TRBV28	TRBJ2-6	TGTGCCAGCAGTTTATATGGGGGAACTGGGGCCAACGTCCTGACTTTC	CASSLYGGTGANVLTF
NA	NA	TRBV30	TRBJ2-2	TGTGCCTGGAAAGTCGGAGGAACCCGGGAGCTGTTTTTT	CAWKVGGTRELFF